One sample yielded the 14 T cell receptor beta chains listed below, sequenced in a study of T cell responses to AZD1222 COVID-19 vaccine. Assay: immunoSEQ multiplex PCR; the TCRdb copy retains only in-frame clones and omits some. The sample shows about 170,000 clones, 92% of them seen only once. The specimen was peripheral blood, collected on day 0 of AZD1222 vaccination. These receptors were obtained from an adult in good health.

The chain is built from TRBV24-1 and TRBJ1-1; D may be TRBD1 (6 bases). Germline V CDR1 and CDR2: KGHDR, SFDVKD. CDR3 size: 13 residues. V lost 7 bases to trimming and J lost 4 bases, with 12 bases between them. CDR3 region: CATRRGEGTEAFF. CDR3 bases: TGTGCCACCAGAAGGGGGGAGGGCACTGAAGCTTTCTTT.

The chain has TRBV3-1 (or the pseudogene TRBV3-2) and TRBJ2-1; TRBD2 matches 11 bases. The trim removed 7 bases at V and 6 bases at J, leaving 8 bases unmatched. There are 15 residues in the CDR3. Germline V lookup: CDR1 LGHDT, CDR2 YNNKEL (reference sequence). CDR3 bases: TGTGCCAGCAACTTACTAGCGGGAGCCGTCAATGAGCAGTTCTTC. Amino acids: CASNLLAGAVNEQFF.

The chain recombines TRBV7-9 with TRBJ1-5; D is ambiguous. Trimming left V 5 bases short and J 8 bases short, with 13 bases between. Germline V gene lookup returns CDR1 SEHNR and CDR2 FQNEAQ (reference sequence). The CDR3 extends over 13 amino acids. The CDR3 protein is CASSLEGVKPQHF. The CDR3 DNA reads TGTGCCAGCAGCCTTGAGGGAGTCAAGCCCCAGCATTTT.

The genes are TRBV7-2 and TRBJ1-4, with unresolved D. Germline CDR1 and CDR2: SGHTA and FQGNSA. The CDR3 extends over 14 amino acids. Trimming pared 1 base from V and 5 bases from J, leaving 8 bases between. Here the CDR3 DNA reads TGTGCCAGCAGCTTAGGGGTAGAGAATGAAAAACTGTTTTTT. Encoded protein: CASSLGVENEKLFF.

The rearrangement joins TRBV19 to TRBJ2-7; D may be TRBD1 (5 bases). CDR3 size: 15 residues. V was clipped by 1 base and J by 2 bases, with 12 bases between them. The germline V gene encodes CDR1 LNHDA and CDR2 SQIVND (reference sequence). The CDR3 is CASSIGSGSTYEQYF. The CDR3 region has the DNA TGTGCCAGTAGTATAGGGTCAGGGTCCACCTACGAGCAGTACTTC.

This clone has a single count. The chain is built from TRBV19 and TRBJ1-5, with D hard to call. This CDR3 is built from 15 residues. Trimming shortened V by 8 bases and J by 0 bases, and 14 bases separated the two germline ends. Germline V gives CDR1 LNHDA, CDR2 SQIVND (reference sequence). The CDR3 DNA reads TGTGCCAGTGCGAGGGCGGACTATAGCAATCAGCCCCAGCATTTT. Translated, it gives CASARADYSNQPQHF.

This chain connects TRBV4-2 to TRBJ2-7; D remains ambiguous. V gave up 4 bases and J gave up 6 bases, with 13 bases separating them. Germline V lookup: CDR1 LGHNA, CDR2 YNFKEQ. This CDR3 has 13 amino acids. CDR3 in DNA: TGTGCCAGCAGCCGGGGTGAGGTCGGCGAGCAGTACTTC. Translated, it gives CASSRGEVGEQYF.

The rearrangement links TRBV6-5 to TRBJ1-2; D remains unclear. The CDR3 runs 15 residues. Germline lookup yields CDR1 MNHEY and CDR2 SVGAGI. Trimming removed 8 bases from V and 4 bases from J, with 20 bases in between. CDR3 sequence reads: CASAIGSSASYGYTF. CDR3 in DNA: TGTGCCAGCGCCATTGGGAGTTCGGCTTCCTATGGCTACACCTTC.

The CDR3 loop reads CASSYNLGTEAFF. The CDR3 DNA reads TGCGCCAGCAGCTATAACTTAGGGACTGAAGCTTTCTTT. The chain has TRBV4-1 and TRBJ1-1; D gene uncertain. V lost 5 bases and J lost 5, with 12 bases in between. Germline values: CDR1 MGHRA, CDR2 YSYEKL. The CDR3 length is 13 residues.

This sequence joins TRBV3-1 (or the pseudogene TRBV3-2) and TRBJ1-1; D not resolved. This CDR3 comprises 14 residues. Deletions cut 0 bases from V and 1 base from J, with 6 bases between. Germline V gives CDR1 LGHDT, CDR2 YNNKEL (reference sequence). CDR3 residues: CASSQDNQNTEAFF. The CDR3 nucleotides read TGTGCCAGCAGCCAAGATAATCAGAACACTGAAGCTTTCTTT.

The chain carries TRBV5-1 and TRBJ2-7; 9 bases align to TRBD2. The CDR3 runs to 19 residues. The germline gives CDR1 SGHRS, CDR2 YFSETQ. Trimming cost V 1 base and J 0 bases; bases outside gene matches: 14. CDR3 DNA sequence: TGCGCCAGCAGCTTGATTCCAGGGGCTAGCGGGACTAGCTCCTACGAGCAGTACTTC. Encoded protein: CASSLIPGASGTSSYEQYF. The full variable domain, with the rest looked up from reference TRBV5-1 and TRBJ2-7, is KAGVTQTPRYLIKTRGQQVTLSCSPISGHRSVSWYQQTPGQGLQFLFEYFSETQRNKGNFPGRFSGRQFSNSRSEMNVSTLELGDSALYLCASSLIPGASGTSSYEQYFGPGTRLTVT.

This clone has just one count. The CDR3 spells CASSRGLAGVLEQFF. The DNA for the CDR3 is TGTGCCAGCAGCCGGGGACTAGCGGGAGTTCTTGAGCAGTTCTTC. J is TRBJ2-1 and V is TRBV7-2, with 14 nucleotides matching TRBD2. Trimming took 5 bases from V and 9 from J; bases not matched to a gene: 6. Germline V gene data show CDR1 as SGHTA and CDR2 as FQGNSA. The CDR3 is 15 amino acids.

The chain links TRBV19 to TRBJ2-4, with TRBD1 as a possible D gene (6 bases). The V gene's germline CDR1 is LNHDA and CDR2 SQIVND (reference sequence). The CDR3 length is 13 residues. V was clipped by 6 bases and J by 5 bases, with 11 bases between them. The CDR3 loop reads CASRGASENIQYF. In nucleotides, the CDR3 is TGTGCCAGTAGGGGGGCGAGCGAAAACATTCAGTACTTC.

The V and J genes are TRBV19 and TRBJ1-1; D not resolved. V was trimmed by 6 bases and J by 0 bases, leaving 17 bases between them. Germline CDR1 and CDR2: LNHDA and SQIVND (reference sequence). CDR3 length equals 16 residues. The CDR3 DNA is TGTGCCAGTAGAACTTTGCAGAAGGGTTTGAACACTGAAGCTTTCTTT. Its translation: CASRTLQKGLNTEAFF.